These 2 T cell receptor beta chains share one sample of origin, sequenced in a study of blood T cell repertoires in COVID-19 (dated by TCRdb to 2020 to 2022). The library was prepared using the immunoSEQ multiplex PCR assay. TCRdb stores this immuneACCESS table with in-frame sequences only. Part of the clones is absent; in the studies checked, under half of the shortfall reflects unresolved V genes, and no reason is known for the rest. The sample contains roughly 200,000 clones, 88% of them found a single time. About 1.5% of the sample is held by the ten biggest clonotypes. Input material: peripheral blood. The receptors come from a man between 18 and 35 years old with active or convalescent COVID-19.

CDR3 protein: CASSLSGGVSSYEQYF. CDR3 DNA sequence: TGTGCCAGCAGTCTGTCGGGGGGGGTTTCGTCCTACGAGCAGTACTTC. The rearrangement links TRBV27 to TRBJ2-7, with 8 bases lining up with TRBD2. V lost 5 bases to trimming and J lost 1 base; unmatched junction nucleotides: 10. Germline values: CDR1 MNHEY, CDR2 SMNVEV (reference sequence). This CDR3 is 16 amino acids long.

The chain recombines TRBV6-2 or TRBV6-3 with TRBJ2-2; D is unclear. The length of the CDR3 is 16 residues. Trimming left V 2 bases short and J 0 bases short, with 10 bases between. Germline V gene data show CDR1 as MNHEY and CDR2 as SVGEGT. The CDR3 DNA is TGTGCCAGCAGTTACCCCGACTGGACGAACACCGGGGAGCTGTTTTTT. Its protein is CASSYPDWTNTGELFF.